This T cell receptor (beta chain) was observed in a study of blood T cell repertoires in COVID-19. Study as a whole: From T cells, B-cell-depleted T cells, or PBMCs came the material, which was cDNA or gDNA.

As processed by the authors: Estimation of nucleated cell counts was performed using reference gene primer amplification. The assay was immunoSEQ multiplex PCR, and TCRdb's table has in-frame clones only and misses some. The V and J calls and clone size come from that table; D and trimming were worked out from the DNA. The sample includes over 150,000 clones, roughly 93% of them seen just once. Followed longitudinally, the Seattle patients had been enrolled during active infection. Germline V gene lookup returns CDR1 SGHAT and CDR2 FQNNGV. The V gene lost 5 bases and the J gene lost 1 base, with 8 bases spanning the gap. CDR3 length: 13 residues.

Sequencing was done on a sample of peripheral blood. This clonotype originated in a man between 18 and 35 years old with COVID-19, enrolled during active disease. V is TRBV11-2 and J is TRBJ1-1, with D hard to call. The CDR3 sequence is CASSLFGNTEAFF. For the CDR3, the DNA is TGTGCCAGCAGCCTATTCGGGAACACTGAAGCTTTCTTT.